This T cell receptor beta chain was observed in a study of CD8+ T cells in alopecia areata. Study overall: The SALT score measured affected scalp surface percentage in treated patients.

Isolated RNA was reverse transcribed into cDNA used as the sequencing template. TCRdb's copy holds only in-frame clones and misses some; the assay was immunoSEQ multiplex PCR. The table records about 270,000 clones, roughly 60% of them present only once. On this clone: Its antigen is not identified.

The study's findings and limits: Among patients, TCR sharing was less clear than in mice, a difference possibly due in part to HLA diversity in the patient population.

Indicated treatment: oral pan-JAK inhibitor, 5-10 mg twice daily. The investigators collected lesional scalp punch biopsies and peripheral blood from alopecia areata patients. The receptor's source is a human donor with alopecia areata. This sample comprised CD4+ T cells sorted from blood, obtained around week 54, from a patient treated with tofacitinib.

CDR3 in amino acids: CASSPEDRGSYNEQFF. For the CDR3, the DNA is TGTGCCAGCAGCCCGGAGGACAGGGGATCCTACAATGAGCAGTTCTTC. The V and J genes are TRBV7-9 and TRBJ2-1, with 9 bases matching TRBD1. This CDR3 is 16 amino acids long. V lost 5 bases, J lost 1 base, and 6 bases stayed unmatched. Looked up from germline, CDR1 is SEHNR and CDR2 is FQNEAQ (reference sequence).